The 5 T cell receptor beta chains reported below all come from one sample, sequenced in a study of blood T cell repertoires in COVID-19. Generated by immunoSEQ multiplex PCR, the TCRdb table keeps only in-frame clones and is missing some. The data hold 200,000 to 250,000 clones, with 80% to 90% observed a single time. Sequenced material: peripheral blood. These receptor sequences come from a woman aged 65 to 85 with acute or convalescent COVID-19.

The genes are TRBV10-2 and TRBJ2-1, with 8 bases that match TRBD2. After removal of 5 bases from V and 7 bases from J, the junction contained 13 bases not matched to a gene. The CDR3 has 16 residues. Germline V lookup: CDR1 WSHSY, CDR2 SAAADI. CDR3 region: CASSLLPGLDMNEQFF. The CDR3 nucleotides read TGCGCCAGCAGTCTACTACCGGGACTAGACATGAATGAGCAGTTCTTC.

This chain uses TRBV12-3 or TRBV12-4 with TRBJ1-2; D uncertain. CDR3 size: 12 residues. V lost 4 bases, J lost 5 bases, and 8 bases lay in between. This chain's CDR3 is CASSYRVYGYTF. The CDR3 DNA reads TGTGCCAGCAGTTACCGGGTGTATGGCTACACCTTC.

This sequence joins TRBV7-6 and TRBJ2-5, with TRBD2 identical over 7 bases. CDR3 length equals 15 residues. CDR1 SGHVS and CDR2 FNYEAQ come from the germline V gene. Unmatched junction bases numbered 10, after V lost 3 bases and J lost 6 bases. CDR3 sequence reads: CASSFTTTSRQTQYF. The DNA of the CDR3 is TGTGCCAGCAGCTTCACTACGACTAGCAGGCAGACCCAGTACTTC.

This clone occurred a few times. V usage is TRBV4-3 and J usage is TRBJ2-2; 8 bases match TRBD1. After removal of 4 bases from V and 5 bases from J, the junction contained 6 bases not matched to a gene. The CDR3 has 15 amino acids. Germline-derived CDR1 and CDR2 are LGHNA and YSLEER. CDR3 nucleotides: TGCGCCAGCAGCCGACTTGGACAGGGTACCGGGGAGCTGTTTTTT. Translated, it gives CASSRLGQGTGELFF.

The V and J genes are TRBV18 and TRBJ1-6, with a weak D call TRBD1 (6 bases). From germline, CDR1 is KGHSH and CDR2 LQKENI. The length of the CDR3 is 15 residues. V lost 3 bases and J lost 9, with 15 bases in between. The CDR3 sequence: CASSPGPSRGSPLHF. The CDR3 DNA sequence: TGTGCCAGCTCACCGGGACCGTCCAGGGGTTCACCCCTCCACTTT.